This T cell receptor beta chain was recorded in a study of T cell responses to AZD1222 COVID-19 vaccine. Regarding the study as a whole: Repertoires were collected only later (after the peak T cell response had occurred).

A word on this clone: The antigen is not known.

Second-dose groups at about 4 or about 12 weeks were pooled. The method was immunoSEQ multiplex PCR; TCRdb's version includes in-frame clones alone and lacks a portion of them. The repertoire holds more than 65,000 clones, with 80% to 90% as singletons. The CDR3 sequence is 15 residues long. The germline gives CDR1 SGHTA, CDR2 FQGNSA. Trimming left V 1 base short and J 7 bases short, with 14 bases between. The receptor comes from an adult who received the AZD1222 COVID-19 vaccine. The rearrangement uses TRBV7-2 and TRBJ1-5; the D gene is possibly TRBD1 (6 bases). Sequenced here: peripheral blood, sampled 28 days after the second AZD1222 dose. This chain's CDR3 is CASSLGQGTWQPQHF. Written as DNA, the CDR3 is TGTGCCAGCAGCTTAGGGCAGGGGACTTGGCAGCCCCAGCATTTT.